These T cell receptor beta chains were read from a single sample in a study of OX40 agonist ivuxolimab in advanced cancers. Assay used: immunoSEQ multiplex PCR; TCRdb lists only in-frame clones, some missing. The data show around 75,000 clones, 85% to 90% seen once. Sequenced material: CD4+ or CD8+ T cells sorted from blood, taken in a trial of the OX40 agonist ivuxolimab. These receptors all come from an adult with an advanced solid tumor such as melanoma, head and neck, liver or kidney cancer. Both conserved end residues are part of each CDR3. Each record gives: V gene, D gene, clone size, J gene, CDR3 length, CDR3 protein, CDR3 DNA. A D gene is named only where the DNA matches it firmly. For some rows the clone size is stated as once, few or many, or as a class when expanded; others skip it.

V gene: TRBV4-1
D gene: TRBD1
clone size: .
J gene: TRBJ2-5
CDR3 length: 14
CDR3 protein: CASSQVDRGETQYF
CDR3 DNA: TGCGCCAGCAGCCAAGTGGACAGGGGGGAGACCCAGTACTTC

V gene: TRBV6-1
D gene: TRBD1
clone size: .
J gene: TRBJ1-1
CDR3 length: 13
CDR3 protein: CASSRDSYTEAFF
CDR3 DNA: TGTGCCAGCAGCCGGGACAGCTACACTGAAGCTTTCTTT

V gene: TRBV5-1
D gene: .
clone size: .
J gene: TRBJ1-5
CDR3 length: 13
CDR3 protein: CARDGPGNQPQHF
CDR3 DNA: TGCGCCAGAGACGGCCCTGGCAATCAGCCCCAGCATTTT

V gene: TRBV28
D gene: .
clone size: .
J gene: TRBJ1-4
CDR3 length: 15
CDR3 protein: CASIKSGAANEKLFF
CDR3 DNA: TGTGCCAGCATCAAATCGGGGGCGGCTAATGAAAAACTGTTTTTT

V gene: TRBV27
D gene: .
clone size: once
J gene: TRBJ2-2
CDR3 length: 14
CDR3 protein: CASSLQGGTGELFF
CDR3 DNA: TGTGCCAGCAGTTTACAAGGGGGCACCGGGGAGCTGTTTTTT

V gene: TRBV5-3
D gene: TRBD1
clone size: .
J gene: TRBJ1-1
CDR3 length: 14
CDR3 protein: CASSDRGRGTEAFF
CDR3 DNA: TGTGCCAGCAGCGACAGGGGGCGAGGTACTGAAGCTTTCTTT

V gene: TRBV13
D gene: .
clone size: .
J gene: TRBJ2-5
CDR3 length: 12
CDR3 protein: CASSPTEGTQYF
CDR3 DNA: TGTGCCAGCAGCCCCACGGAGGGGACCCAGTACTTC

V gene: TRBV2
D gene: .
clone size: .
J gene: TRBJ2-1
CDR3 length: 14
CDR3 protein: CASSAMLSYNEQFF
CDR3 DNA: TGTGCCAGCAGTGCGATGCTCTCCTACAATGAGCAGTTCTTC

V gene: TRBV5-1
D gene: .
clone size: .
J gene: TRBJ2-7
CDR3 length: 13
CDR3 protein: CASSLVGRDEQYF
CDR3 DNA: TGCGCCAGCAGCTTGGTCGGCAGGGACGAGCAGTACTTC

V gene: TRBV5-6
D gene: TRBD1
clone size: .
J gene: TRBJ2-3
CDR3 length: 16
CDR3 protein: CASSLGTGSPTDTQYF
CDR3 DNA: TGTGCCAGCAGCTTGGGGACAGGGTCTCCAACAGATACGCAGTATTTT

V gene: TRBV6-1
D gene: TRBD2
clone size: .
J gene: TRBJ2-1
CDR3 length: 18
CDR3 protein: CASSEVGPLAGVRPEQFF
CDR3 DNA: TGTGCCAGCAGTGAAGTGGGGCCACTAGCGGGGGTTCGTCCGGAGCAGTTCTTC

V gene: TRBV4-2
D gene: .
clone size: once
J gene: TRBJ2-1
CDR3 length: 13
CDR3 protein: CASSQDISGEQFF
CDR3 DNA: TGTGCCAGCAGCCAAGATATAAGTGGTGAGCAGTTCTTC

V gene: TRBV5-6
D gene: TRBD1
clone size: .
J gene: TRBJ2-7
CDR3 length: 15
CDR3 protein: CASSSAGTGFYEQYF
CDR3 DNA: TGTGCCAGCAGCTCGGCGGGGACAGGGTTTTACGAGCAGTACTTC

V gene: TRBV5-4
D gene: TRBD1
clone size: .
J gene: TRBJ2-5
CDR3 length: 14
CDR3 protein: CASSQRDREETQYF
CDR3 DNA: TGTGCCAGCAGCCAACGGGACAGGGAAGAGACCCAGTACTTC

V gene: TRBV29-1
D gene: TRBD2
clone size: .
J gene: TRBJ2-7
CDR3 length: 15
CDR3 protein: CSVEDATSGAYEQYF
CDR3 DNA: TGCAGCGTTGAAGATGCGACTAGCGGTGCCTACGAGCAGTACTTC

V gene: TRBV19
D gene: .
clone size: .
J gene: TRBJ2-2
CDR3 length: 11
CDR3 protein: CASSAYEGTFF
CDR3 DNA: TGTGCCAGTAGTGCGTACGAAGGCACGTTTTTT

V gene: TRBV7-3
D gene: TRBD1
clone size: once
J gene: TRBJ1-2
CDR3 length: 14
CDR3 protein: CASSSGTGDYGYTF
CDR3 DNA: TGTGCCAGCAGCTCCGGGACAGGGGACTATGGCTACACCTTC

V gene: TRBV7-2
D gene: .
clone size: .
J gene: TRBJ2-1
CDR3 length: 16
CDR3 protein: CASSSRPPISYNEQFF
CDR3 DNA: TGTGCCAGCAGCTCCCGACCGCCGATCTCCTACAATGAGCAGTTCTTC

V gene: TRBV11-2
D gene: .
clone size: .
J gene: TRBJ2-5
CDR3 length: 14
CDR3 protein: CASSLPGTLETQYF
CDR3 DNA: TGTGCCAGCAGCTTACCAGGGACATTAGAGACCCAGTACTTC

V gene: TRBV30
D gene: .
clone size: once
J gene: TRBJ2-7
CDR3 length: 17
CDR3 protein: CAWTEPPTGRRSYEQYF
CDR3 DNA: TGTGCCTGGACCGAACCTCCGACAGGCAGACGCTCCTACGAGCAGTACTTC

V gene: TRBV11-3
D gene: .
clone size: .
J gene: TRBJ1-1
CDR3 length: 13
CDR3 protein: CASSLGVNTEAFF
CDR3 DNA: TGTGCCAGCAGCTTGGGGGTGAACACTGAAGCTTTCTTT

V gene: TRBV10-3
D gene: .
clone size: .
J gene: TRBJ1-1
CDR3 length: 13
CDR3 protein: CATGEGLNTEAFF
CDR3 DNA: TGTGCCACAGGGGAGGGCTTGAACACTGAAGCTTTCTTT

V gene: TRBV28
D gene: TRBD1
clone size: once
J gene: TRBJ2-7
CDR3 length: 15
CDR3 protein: CASSLLGTATYEQYF
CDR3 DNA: TGTGCCAGCAGTTTATTGGGGACAGCCACCTACGAGCAGTACTTC

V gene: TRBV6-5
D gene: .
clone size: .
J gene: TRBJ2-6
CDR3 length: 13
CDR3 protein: CASSTNGANVLTF
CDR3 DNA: TGTGCCAGCAGTACAAATGGGGCCAACGTCCTGACTTTC

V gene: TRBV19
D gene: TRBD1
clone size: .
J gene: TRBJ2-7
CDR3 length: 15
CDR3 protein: CASSLTGQGFYEQYF
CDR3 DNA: TGTGCCAGTAGTTTGACGGGACAGGGGTTTTACGAGCAGTACTTC

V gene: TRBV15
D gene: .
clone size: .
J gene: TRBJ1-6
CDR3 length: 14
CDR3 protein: CATSRDRMSSPLHF
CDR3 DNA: TGTGCCACCAGCAGAGATCGGATGTCTTCACCCCTCCACTTT

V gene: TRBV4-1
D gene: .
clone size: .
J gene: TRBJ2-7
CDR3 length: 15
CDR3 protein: CASSQDLEGSYEQYF
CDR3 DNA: TGCGCCAGCAGCCAAGATTTAGAGGGCAGCTACGAGCAGTACTTC

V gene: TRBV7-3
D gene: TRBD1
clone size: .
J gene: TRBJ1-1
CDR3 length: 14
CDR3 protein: CASSPQGANTEAFF
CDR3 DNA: TGTGCCAGCAGCCCACAGGGGGCCAACACTGAAGCTTTCTTT

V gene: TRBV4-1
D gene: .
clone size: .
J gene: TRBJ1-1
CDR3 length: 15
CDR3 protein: CASSPSQGGRTEAFF
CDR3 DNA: TGCGCCAGCAGCCCATCGCAGGGTGGTCGCACTGAAGCTTTCTTT